The next 10 T cell receptor beta chains were all read from a single sample in a study of T-cell reconstitution after alpha-beta-depleted transplantation in children. Construction of the TCRbeta library involved unique molecular identifiers. Each CDR3 protein is one row after TCRdb ran MiXCR on the PCR reads. Here the sample spans 200,000 to 250,000 distinct CDR3 sequences, 8.4% being singletons. Sequenced here: PBMCs, mostly from graft donor cells, sampled 360 days after TCRalphabeta/CD19-depleted stem cell transplant. These receptors originate from a male patient aged 2 to 9 who had a stem cell transplant for acute myeloid leukemia, so the T cells may come from the graft donor.

This chain uses TRBV12-3 or TRBV12-4 with TRBJ2-3; TRBD2 agrees at 9 bases. There are 14 residues in the CDR3. The trim removed 7 bases at V and 0 bases at J, leaving 2 bases unmatched. CDR3 sequence reads: CASTGLASTDTQYF. The DNA for the CDR3 is TGTGCCAGCACGGGACTAGCTAGCACAGATACGCAGTATTTT.

The sample holds a few counts of this clonotype. The chain combines TRBV5-1 with TRBJ2-5; D is undetermined. CDR1 and CDR2 (germline): SGHRS, YFSETQ. Between the trimmed V and J ends, which lost 3 bases and 4 bases, there was a span of 13 bases. CDR3 length equals 14 residues. The CDR3 bases are TGCGCCAGCAGCTCCCCTCGAGCTGGAGAGACCCAGTACTTC. It encodes CASSSPRAGETQYF.

This sequence joins TRBV12-3 or TRBV12-4 and TRBJ1-2; D is unclear. The CDR3 sequence is 14 residues long. Trimming took off 6 bases at V and 1 base at J, with 12 bases between the two ends. The CDR3 DNA is TGTGCCAGCAGCTCCAGGACGGATAACTATGGCTACACCTTC. Translation gives CASSSRTDNYGYTF.

This clonotype occurred a few times. The chain recombines TRBV7-3 with TRBJ2-3; 10 positions match TRBD2. The germline V gene has CDR1 SGHTA and CDR2 FQGTGA. The V gene end was trimmed by 0 bases and the J gene end by 5 bases; junction bases not matched to a gene: 5. CDR3 length: 16 amino acids. Here the CDR3 DNA reads TGTGCCAGCAGCTTAACAACTAGCGGGGTGGGAGATACGCAGTATTTT. Translated, it gives CASSLTTSGVGDTQYF.

Worth noting for this clonotype: A read error may explain this, as a much larger clone is one base away. V and J are TRBV7-3 and TRBJ2-2; D gene uncertain. V dropped 1 base and J dropped 10 bases, with 10 bases sitting between them. CDR1 is SGHTA, CDR2 FQGTGA, per germline. This CDR3 contains 13 residues. The CDR3: CASSLRGIVELFF. CDR3 nucleotide sequence: TGTGCCAGCAGCTTAAGGGGTATCGTGGAGCTGTTTTTT.

This chain connects TRBV10-3 to TRBJ2-3; D may be TRBD2 (6 bases). Germline CDR1 reads ENHRY; CDR2 reads SYGVKD. This CDR3 is built from 14 residues. Between the trimmed V and J ends, which lost 7 bases and 4 bases, there was a span of 15 bases. The CDR3 sequence: CAITPGTPPDTQYF. The CDR3 DNA sequence: TGTGCCATCACCCCCGGGACTCCCCCAGATACGCAGTATTTT.

This clonotype was seen ten or more times. This rearrangement joins TRBV10-3 to TRBJ2-1; 11 nucleotides align to TRBD2. The CDR3 is made up of 14 amino acids. CDR1 ENHRY and CDR2 SYGVKD come from the germline V gene. V shed 7 bases and J 9 bases; nucleotides not matched to a gene: 8. The CDR3 is CAITGTSGGGEQFF. The DNA of the CDR3 is TGTGCCATCACCGGAACTAGCGGGGGAGGTGAGCAGTTCTTC.

At least ten counts were recorded for this clonotype. The rearrangement links TRBV29-1 to TRBJ2-5; a weak D match, TRBD2 (6 bases). The CDR3 spans 13 residues. Deletions cut 4 bases from V and 1 base from J, with 10 bases between. CDR1 is SQVTM and CDR2 is ANQGSEA in the germline V gene. CDR3 in amino acids: CSVGGGTQETQYF. The CDR3 DNA reads as TGCAGCGTTGGTGGGGGGACCCAAGAGACCCAGTACTTC.

This clonotype was recorded at least ten times. This rearrangement joins TRBV29-1 to TRBJ2-7; D call uncertain. Germline loops: CDR1 SQVTM, CDR2 ANQGSEA. This CDR3 is built from 11 residues. Trimming took off 4 bases at V and 4 bases at J, with 8 bases between the two ends. The CDR3 is CSVVGVYEQYF. The CDR3 nucleotides are TGCAGCGTTGTTGGGGTTTACGAGCAGTACTTC.

This clonotype has at least ten counts. The genes are TRBV2 and TRBJ2-3; TRBD2 matches 9 bases. In germline, CDR1 is SNHLY, CDR2 FYNNEI. The ends lost 5 bases at V and 10 bases at J; junction bases unmatched: 10. The CDR3 covers 14 residues. CDR3 nucleotides: TGTGCCAGCAGTTTAATAGCGGGAGAGTTTCCGCAGTATTTT. Its protein product is CASSLIAGEFPQYF.